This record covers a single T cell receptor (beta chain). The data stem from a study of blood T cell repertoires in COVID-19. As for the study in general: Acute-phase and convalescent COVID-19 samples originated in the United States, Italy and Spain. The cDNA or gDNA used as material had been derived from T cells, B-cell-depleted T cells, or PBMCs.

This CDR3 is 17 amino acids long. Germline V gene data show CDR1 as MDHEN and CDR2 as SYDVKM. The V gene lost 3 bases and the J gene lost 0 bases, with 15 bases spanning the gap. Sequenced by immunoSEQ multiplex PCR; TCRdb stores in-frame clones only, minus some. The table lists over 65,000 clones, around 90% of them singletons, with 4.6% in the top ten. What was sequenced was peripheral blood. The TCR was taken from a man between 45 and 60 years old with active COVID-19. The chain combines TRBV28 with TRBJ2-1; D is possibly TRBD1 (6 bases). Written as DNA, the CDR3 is TGTGCCAGCAGTTTCAACAGGGCTCAAAGCTCCTACAATGAGCAGTTCTTC. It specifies CASSFNRAQSSYNEQFF.